Below, one T cell receptor beta chain is given with its context. Its matching antigen is unknown. The data stem from a study of monozygotic twins with inflammatory bowel disease. Study-level findings and limits: The study found lower TCRbeta diversity (inverse Simpson) in IBD patients than in healthy co-twins. Reduced clonotype sharing with other individuals was observed in IBD patients relative to healthy twins, especially with disease activity.

The CDR3 is 15 residues long. Germline loops: CDR1 DFQATT, CDR2 SNEGSKA (reference sequence). TCRdb reworked the 5' RACE reads into one entry per CDR3 protein, no DNA. Found here are around 150,000 distinct CDR3 sequences; the top ten clones hold approximately 2.4%. This TCR came from a human donor with ulcerative colitis or Crohn's disease, or a healthy co-twin of an affected twin (not recorded which). V gene TRBV20-1 combines with J gene TRBJ2-2; TCRdb's D gene call, TRBD2, goes unchecked for lack of DNA. What was sequenced was blood. CDR3 sequence reads: CSAKGTSGRAGELFF.